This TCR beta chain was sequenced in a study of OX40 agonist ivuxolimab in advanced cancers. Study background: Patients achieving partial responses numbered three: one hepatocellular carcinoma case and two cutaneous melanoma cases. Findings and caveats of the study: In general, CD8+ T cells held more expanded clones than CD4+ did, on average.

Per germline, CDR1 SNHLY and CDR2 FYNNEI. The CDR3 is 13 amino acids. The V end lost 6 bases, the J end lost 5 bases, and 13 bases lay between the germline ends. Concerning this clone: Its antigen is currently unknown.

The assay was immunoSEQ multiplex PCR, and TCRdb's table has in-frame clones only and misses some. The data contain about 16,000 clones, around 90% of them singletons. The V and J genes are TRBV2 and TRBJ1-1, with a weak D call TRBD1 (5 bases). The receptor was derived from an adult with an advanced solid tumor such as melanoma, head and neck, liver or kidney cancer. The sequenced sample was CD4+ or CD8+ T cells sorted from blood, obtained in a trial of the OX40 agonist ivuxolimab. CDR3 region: CASRGVGRTEAFF. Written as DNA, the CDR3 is TGTGCCAGCAGGGGGGTTGGGCGGACTGAAGCTTTCTTT. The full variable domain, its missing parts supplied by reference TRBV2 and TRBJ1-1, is EPEVTQTPSHQVTQMGQEVILRCVPISNHLYFYWYRQILGQKVEFLVSFYNNEISEKSEIFDDQFSVERPDGSNFTLKIRSTKLEDSAMYFCASRGVGRTEAFFGQGTRLTVV.